The clone carrying this TCR beta chain was seen only a few times. Its antigen is as yet unknown. The sample originates from a study of cytomegalovirus exposure and HLA in healthy donors. Trimming pared 5 bases from V and 1 base from J, leaving 12 bases between. The germline CDR1 and CDR2 sequences are LNHDA and SQIVND (reference sequence). There are 14 residues in the CDR3. Points from the study as a whole: Reports described diagnosis of cytomegalovirus status by the classifier as highly specific and sensitive. In vitro experiments confirmed that three CMV-associated chains were specific for CMV antigens.

Libraries were prepared by immunoSEQ multiplex PCR; TCRdb keeps only in-frame clonotypes and omits some of them. There are some 100,000 clones in the sample; more than 70% occur only once, and 2% to 2.5% lies in the top ten. The donors belonged to the roughly 110-subject validation cohort, separate from the approximately 700-subject first cohort. Input material: PBMCs. The sequence was collected from a woman under 30 in good health and CMV-seronegative. The V and J genes are TRBV19 and TRBJ2-7, with D perhaps matching TRBD1 (5 bases). Here the CDR3 reads CASSSRTNSYEQYF. The CDR3 coding sequence is TGTGCCAGTAGTTCCCGGACAAATTCCTACGAGCAGTACTTC.